Below, 2 T cell receptor beta chains from the same sample are listed, as sequenced in a study of blood T cells in healthy people across ages. Combining a sample-barcoded 5' primer with a J-beta primer mix, a second PCR ran for roughly 7 to 11 cycles. TCRdb re-analysed the 5' RACE reads in MiXCR, keeping a single row per CDR3 protein. The repertoire holds approximately 800,000 distinct CDR3 sequences, 53% seen once, with approximately 40% in the top ten. Sequencing was performed on blood. The receptors stem from a man aged 80 or over in good health.

This sequence joins TRBV20-1 and TRBJ2-3; maybe TRBD1 (7 bases). Trimming took 6 bases from V and 1 from J, leaving 11 bases between them. The CDR3 runs 13 residues. Germline V gives CDR1 DFQATT, CDR2 SNEGSKA (reference sequence). The DNA of the CDR3 is TGCAGTGCCCCCAGGGGGGGCACAGATACGCAGTATTTT. As protein: CSAPRGGTDTQYF.

This clonotype was counted between two and nine times. This chain links TRBV29-1 with TRBJ1-2, with no clear D. Trimming pared 7 bases from V and 8 bases from J, leaving 14 bases between. The CDR3 is 11 amino acids. The germline gives CDR1 SQVTM, CDR2 ANQGSEA. The CDR3 DNA follows: TGCAGCGCATGGGCCAGCCGGGGCTACACCTTC. It specifies CSAWASRGYTF.